This T cell receptor beta chain was found in a study of cytomegalovirus exposure and HLA in healthy donors. This clone appeared a few times. Its antigen is unknown. 60 Vbeta and 13 Jbeta primers were used in PCR. Produced via immunoSEQ multiplex PCR; TCRdb's table is partial and in-frame only. Among around 200,000 clones listed, approximately 90% were seen once. Study outcomes and limitations: In an earlier analysis, productive rearrangement rates for most beta V segments clustered near 87% or 30%.

CDR3 length equals 16 residues. Per germline, CDR1 MNHEY and CDR2 SVGAGI. Trimming removed 2 bases at V and 7 bases at J, with 17 bases between. Sequencing was done on a sample of PBMCs. The sequence came from a woman aged 18-29 years in good health and CMV-seronegative. The gene calls are TRBV6-5 and TRBJ1-4; possible D gene TRBD1, 6 bases. CDR3 in amino acids: CASSYTGSFLSEKLFF. The CDR3 DNA sequence: TGTGCCAGCAGTTACACAGGGTCCTTTTTGAGTGAAAAACTGTTTTTT.